The present entry profiles one T cell receptor beta chain with its context. Its antigen is unknown. This specimen comes from a study of immune cell composition in non-small cell lung cancer. Looking at the study overall: Lung adenocarcinoma or squamous carcinoma made up most tumours. Points from the study as a whole: Overall clonality, unlike maximal tumour-associated clone frequency, did not predict TIL reactivity. No significant correlation existed between pack-years smoked and tumour clonality.

Repertoires were generated with immunoSEQ multiplex PCR, while TCRdb's copy carries only in-frame clones and drops some. The profile covers around 7,300 clones, with approximately 84% appearing a single time and 10% to 15% taken by the ten largest. V lost 5 bases to trimming and J lost 5 bases; unmatched junction nucleotides: 6. Per germline, CDR1 SEHNR and CDR2 FQNEAQ (reference sequence). The CDR3 loop spans 14 amino acids. The normal lung sample lay at least 3 cm, and maximally far, from the tumour. Frozen unsorted single-cell suspensions supplied the genomic DNA. Sequencing input: non-adjacent lung tissue. This chain links TRBV7-9 with TRBJ2-3; 8 positions agree with TRBD1. The source of this sequence is a human donor with non-small cell lung cancer. CDR3 amino acids: CASSLWTGIDTQYF. CDR3 sequence (DNA): TGTGCCAGCAGCCTCTGGACAGGGATAGATACGCAGTATTTT. The whole variable domain, filled in from reference TRBV7-9 and TRBJ2-3, reads DTGVSQNPRHKITKRGQNVTFRCDPISEHNRLYWYRQTLGQGPEFLTYFQNEAQLEKSRLLSDRFSAERPKGSFSTLEIQRTEQGDSAMYLCASSLWTGIDTQYFGPGTRLTVL.